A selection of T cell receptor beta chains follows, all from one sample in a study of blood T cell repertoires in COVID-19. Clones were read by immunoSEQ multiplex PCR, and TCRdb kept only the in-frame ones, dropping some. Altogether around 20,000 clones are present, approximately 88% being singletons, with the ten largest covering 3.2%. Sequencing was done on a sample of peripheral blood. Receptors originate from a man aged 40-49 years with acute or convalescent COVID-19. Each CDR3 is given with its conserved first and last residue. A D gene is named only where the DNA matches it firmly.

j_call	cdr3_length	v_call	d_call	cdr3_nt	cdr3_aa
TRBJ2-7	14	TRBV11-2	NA	TGTGCCAGCAGCTTAGCGGGAATGGTGTACGAGCAGTACTTC	CASSLAGMVYEQYF
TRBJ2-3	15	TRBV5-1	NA	TGCGCCAGCAGCTCGGGCGGGATTAGCACAGATACGCAGTATTTT	CASSSGGISTDTQYF
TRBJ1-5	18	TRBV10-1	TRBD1	TGCGCCAGCAGTTCGTTGATCCTGCGGGACAGATCAAAACAGCCCCAGCATTTT	CASSSLILRDRSKQPQHF
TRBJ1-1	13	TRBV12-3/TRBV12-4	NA	TGTGCCAGCCGCTTCGGGGCGGGGACTGAAGCTTTCTTT	CASRFGAGTEAFF
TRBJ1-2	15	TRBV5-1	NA	TGCGCCAGCAGCTTGACCCAGGGGTTTGACTATGGCTACACCTTC	CASSLTQGFDYGYTF
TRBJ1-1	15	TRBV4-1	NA	TGCGCCAGCAGCCACGTACAGTTCGAGAACACTGAAGCTTTCTTT	CASSHVQFENTEAFF
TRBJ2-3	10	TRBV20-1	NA	TGCAGCCCAAGCACAGATACGCAGTATTTT	CSPSTDTQYF
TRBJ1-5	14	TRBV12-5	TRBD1	TGTGCTAGTGGTGACAGGGGTAGCAATCAGCCCCAGCATTTT	CASGDRGSNQPQHF
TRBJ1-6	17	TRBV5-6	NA	TGTGCCAGCAGCCCAGACGGGAGGAGCTCCTATAATTCACCCCTCCACTTT	CASSPDGRSSYNSPLHF
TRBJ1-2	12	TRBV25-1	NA	TGTGCCAGCAGTGCAGGGGTTGGTGGCTACACCTTC	CASSAGVGGYTF
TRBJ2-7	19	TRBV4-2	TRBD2	TGTGCCAGCAGCCGGAGTCTCCCGGGACTAGCGGGAGTACCCTACGAGCAGTACTTC	CASSRSLPGLAGVPYEQYF
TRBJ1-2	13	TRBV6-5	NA	TGTGCCAGCAGTCCGGACAGTAACTATGGCTACACCTTC	CASSPDSNYGYTF
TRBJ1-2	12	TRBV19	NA	TGTGCCAGTAGTATTTTCAGCGATGGCTACACCTTC	CASSIFSDGYTF
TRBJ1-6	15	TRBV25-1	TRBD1	TGTGCCAGCAGTGAAAGGGACAGCTTTAATTCACCCCTCCACTTT	CASSERDSFNSPLHF
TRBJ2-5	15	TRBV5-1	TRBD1	TGCGCCAGCAGCATGTCGACAGGGATTGGAGAGACCCAGTACTTC	CASSMSTGIGETQYF
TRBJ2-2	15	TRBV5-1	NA	TGCGCCAGCAGCTTGCGGGGGACGAACACCGGGGAGCTGTTTTTT	CASSLRGTNTGELFF
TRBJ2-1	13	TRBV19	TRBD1	TGTGCCAGTAGTATCAGGGGGCCAAATGAGCAGTTCTTC	CASSIRGPNEQFF
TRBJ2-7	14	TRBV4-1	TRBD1	TGCGCCAGCAGTTTACAGGGGAGTTCCTACGAGCAGTACTTC	CASSLQGSSYEQYF